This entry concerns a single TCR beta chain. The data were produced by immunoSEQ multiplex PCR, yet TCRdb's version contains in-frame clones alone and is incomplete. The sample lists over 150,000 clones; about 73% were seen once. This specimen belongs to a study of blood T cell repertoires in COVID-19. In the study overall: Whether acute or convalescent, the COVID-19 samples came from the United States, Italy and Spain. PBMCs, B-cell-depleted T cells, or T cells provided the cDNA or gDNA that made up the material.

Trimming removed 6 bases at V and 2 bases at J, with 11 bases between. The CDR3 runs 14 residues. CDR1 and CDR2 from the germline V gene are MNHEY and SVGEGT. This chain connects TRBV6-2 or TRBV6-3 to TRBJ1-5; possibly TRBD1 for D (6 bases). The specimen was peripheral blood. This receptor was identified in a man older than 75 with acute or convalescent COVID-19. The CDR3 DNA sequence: TGTGCCAGCAGCTTGGGGGCAGGCAATCAGCCCCAGCATTTT. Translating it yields CASSLGAGNQPQHF.